This T cell receptor (beta chain) was retrieved from a study of T-cell memory formation after mild COVID-19. TCRdb redid the calling of the 5' RACE reads with MiXCR, one entry per CDR3 protein. The table records around 250,000 distinct CDR3 sequences, more than 8% of them present only once. This CDR3 comprises 11 residues. The V gene's germline CDR1 is SGHTA and CDR2 FQGNSA. The germline V and J ends were trimmed by 2 bases and 4 bases, with 3 bases remaining between them. This clonotype occurred many times. The TCR comes from a man aged 18-30 years who had mild COVID-19 (a few samples of this study predate the infection). Cell type and time point are not known. This chain joins TRBV7-2 and TRBJ2-7; D is ambiguous. Material for sequencing was PBMCs or a T cell subset sorted from them (not recorded which). CDR3 bases: TGTGCCAGCAGCTTACTTTACGAGCAGTACTTC. This sequence encodes CASSLLYEQYF.